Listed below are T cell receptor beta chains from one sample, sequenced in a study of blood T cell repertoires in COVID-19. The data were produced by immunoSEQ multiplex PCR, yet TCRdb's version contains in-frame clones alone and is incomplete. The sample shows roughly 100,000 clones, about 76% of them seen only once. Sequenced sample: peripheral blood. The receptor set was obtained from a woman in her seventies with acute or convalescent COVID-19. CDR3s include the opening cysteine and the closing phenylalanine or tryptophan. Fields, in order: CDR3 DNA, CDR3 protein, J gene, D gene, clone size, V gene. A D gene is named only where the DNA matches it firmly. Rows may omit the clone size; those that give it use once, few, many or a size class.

CDR3nt: TGTGCCAGCTCAACGATAGGGACAGGGACTGGAAACACCATATATTTT; CDR3aa: CASSTIGTGTGNTIYF; j_gene: TRBJ1-3; d_gene: TRBD1; abundance: -; v_gene: TRBV18
CDR3nt: TGTGCCAGCAGTGAATGGGGGACTAGCGGACCCACAGATACGCAGTATTTT; CDR3aa: CASSEWGTSGPTDTQYF; j_gene: TRBJ2-3; d_gene: TRBD2; abundance: -; v_gene: TRBV25-1
CDR3nt: TGCGCCAGCAGCTTGGCACCGGGACAGGCGGTGAATTCACCCCTCCACTTT; CDR3aa: CASSLAPGQAVNSPLHF; j_gene: TRBJ1-6; d_gene: TRBD1; abundance: -; v_gene: TRBV5-1
CDR3nt: TGTGCCTGGAGTAGAGTTGGAGAGATTTCACCCCTCCACTTT; CDR3aa: CAWSRVGEISPLHF; j_gene: TRBJ1-6; d_gene: -; abundance: -; v_gene: TRBV30
CDR3nt: TGTGCCAGCAGCTTAAAGCAATCGGGCACTGAAGCTTTCTTT; CDR3aa: CASSLKQSGTEAFF; j_gene: TRBJ1-1; d_gene: -; abundance: -; v_gene: TRBV11-2
CDR3nt: TGTGCCACCAGTGAAGCGGGACAGGGGACGGACACAGATACGCAGTATTTT; CDR3aa: CATSEAGQGTDTDTQYF; j_gene: TRBJ2-3; d_gene: TRBD1; abundance: -; v_gene: TRBV24-1
CDR3nt: TGTGCCAGCAGCTTCCAGGGGGCTCGGGAGACCCAGTACTTC; CDR3aa: CASSFQGARETQYF; j_gene: TRBJ2-5; d_gene: TRBD1; abundance: -; v_gene: TRBV7-6
CDR3nt: TGTGCCACCAGCAGAGCCCAATTCAGCTATGGCTACACCTTC; CDR3aa: CATSRAQFSYGYTF; j_gene: TRBJ1-2; d_gene: -; abundance: -; v_gene: TRBV15
CDR3nt: TGTGCCAGCAGCTTAGCGCTCTGGACAGGTCAGGGGAACACTGAAGCTTTCTTT; CDR3aa: CASSLALWTGQGNTEAFF; j_gene: TRBJ1-1; d_gene: TRBD1; abundance: -; v_gene: TRBV7-9
CDR3nt: TGTGCCAGCAGTAATAGAGCGGCGGGGGGCGAGCAGTACTTC; CDR3aa: CASSNRAAGGEQYF; j_gene: TRBJ2-7; d_gene: TRBD2; abundance: -; v_gene: TRBV7-8
CDR3nt: TGTGCCAGCAATAAGGCCACAGGGGGAGGTCAGCCCCAGCATTTT; CDR3aa: CASNKATGGGQPQHF; j_gene: TRBJ1-5; d_gene: TRBD1; abundance: few; v_gene: TRBV6-5
CDR3nt: TGTGCCAGCGGGTGGGGCGTTGACTATGGCTACACCTTC; CDR3aa: CASGWGVDYGYTF; j_gene: TRBJ1-2; d_gene: -; abundance: -; v_gene: TRBV6-5
CDR3nt: TGCGCCAGCTCGCAAGGGACAGGGAGGGAAAAACTGTTTTTT; CDR3aa: CASSQGTGREKLFF; j_gene: TRBJ1-4; d_gene: TRBD1; abundance: few; v_gene: TRBV5-1
CDR3nt: TGTGCCAGTAGTGAGGGGGACGAGCAGTACTTC; CDR3aa: CASSEGDEQYF; j_gene: TRBJ2-7; d_gene: -; abundance: -; v_gene: TRBV19
CDR3nt: TGTGCCAGTAGTATAGTCGCTAGAGTGGATACGCAGTATTTT; CDR3aa: CASSIVARVDTQYF; j_gene: TRBJ2-3; d_gene: -; abundance: -; v_gene: TRBV19
CDR3nt: TGCAGCGTTGAAACCGGACAGGGTGTCTATGGCTACACCTTC; CDR3aa: CSVETGQGVYGYTF; j_gene: TRBJ1-2; d_gene: TRBD1; abundance: -; v_gene: TRBV29-1
CDR3nt: TGTGCCAGCAGAGTAGGAACAGGGGGTTTCGTCGGGGAGCTGTTTTTT; CDR3aa: CASRVGTGGFVGELFF; j_gene: TRBJ2-2; d_gene: TRBD1; abundance: few; v_gene: TRBV11-1
CDR3nt: TGTGCCAGCAGGAACCATGGAGGGACAGGGCCACTCTTATGCTATGGCTACACCTTC; CDR3aa: CASRNHGGTGPLLCYGYTF; j_gene: TRBJ1-2; d_gene: TRBD1; abundance: -; v_gene: TRBV6-8
CDR3nt: TGTGCCAGCAGCTTGGAGACAGGGCCCCCTAATTCACCCCTCCACTTT; CDR3aa: CASSLETGPPNSPLHF; j_gene: TRBJ1-6; d_gene: TRBD1; abundance: -; v_gene: TRBV5-4
CDR3nt: TGCGCCAGCAGACAGGACATTTCTGGCTACACCTTC; CDR3aa: CASRQDISGYTF; j_gene: TRBJ1-2; d_gene: -; abundance: few; v_gene: TRBV5-1
CDR3nt: TGTGCCAGCAGTCCGAACGGACAGCTCAACCTTTATAGCAATCAGCCCCAGCATTTT; CDR3aa: CASSPNGQLNLYSNQPQHF; j_gene: TRBJ1-5; d_gene: -; abundance: -; v_gene: TRBV27
CDR3nt: TGTGCCAGCAGTTTACGTGGCAGGGTCCATGGCTACACCTTC; CDR3aa: CASSLRGRVHGYTF; j_gene: TRBJ1-2; d_gene: -; abundance: -; v_gene: TRBV27
CDR3nt: TGTGCCACCAGTGATTTCAGCAGGACAGGGGATGAGACCCAGTACTTC; CDR3aa: CATSDFSRTGDETQYF; j_gene: TRBJ2-5; d_gene: TRBD1; abundance: -; v_gene: TRBV24-1
CDR3nt: TGTGCCACGGAGCCCCCCGGGGGCAATCAGCCCCAGCATTTT; CDR3aa: CATEPPGGNQPQHF; j_gene: TRBJ1-5; d_gene: -; abundance: -; v_gene: TRBV6-5
CDR3nt: TGCGCCAGCAGTGAAGGACAGGGCCTGAACACTGAAGCTTTCTTT; CDR3aa: CASSEGQGLNTEAFF; j_gene: TRBJ1-1; d_gene: TRBD1; abundance: -; v_gene: TRBV10-2
CDR3nt: TGTGCCAGCAGTTTAAACACAGGGTCCCACGAGCAGTACTTC; CDR3aa: CASSLNTGSHEQYF; j_gene: TRBJ2-7; d_gene: -; abundance: once; v_gene: TRBV27
CDR3nt: TGTGCCAGCAGTGAAATACCAGGGTCTGGCTACACCTTC; CDR3aa: CASSEIPGSGYTF; j_gene: TRBJ1-2; d_gene: -; abundance: -; v_gene: TRBV2
CDR3nt: TGTGCCAGCAGTCAAGACAGGGGCGTGAAGACCCAGTACTTC; CDR3aa: CASSQDRGVKTQYF; j_gene: TRBJ2-5; d_gene: TRBD1; abundance: -; v_gene: TRBV3-1/TRBV3-2
CDR3nt: TGTGCCAGCAGTCCTCTAACAGGGTACGATCAGCCCCAGCATTTT; CDR3aa: CASSPLTGYDQPQHF; j_gene: TRBJ1-5; d_gene: -; abundance: -; v_gene: TRBV27
CDR3nt: TGCAGCGTAACCGGACAGACCAGCTCCTACGAGCAGTACTTC; CDR3aa: CSVTGQTSSYEQYF; j_gene: TRBJ2-7; d_gene: -; abundance: -; v_gene: TRBV29-1